Shown below are 13 T cell receptor beta chains from a single sample sequenced in a study of OX40 agonist ivuxolimab in advanced cancers. Sequencing used immunoSEQ multiplex PCR; TCRdb keeps in-frame clones, though not all of them. The sample has 50,000 to 75,000 clones, about 76% seen once. Sequenced material: CD4+ or CD8+ T cells sorted from blood, taken in a trial of the OX40 agonist ivuxolimab. The receptors here all came from an adult with an advanced solid tumor such as melanoma, head and neck, liver or kidney cancer.

The V call is TRBV15, the J call TRBJ2-5; 7 bases fit TRBD2. V gave up 1 base and J gave up 5 bases; unmatched junction bases: 4. There are 14 residues in the CDR3. Germline CDR1 is LNHNV and CDR2 is YYDKDF (reference sequence). The DNA for the CDR3 is TGTGCCACCAGCAGAGGGGAGGGGACGGAGACCCAGTACTTC. The encoded protein is CATSRGEGTETQYF.

This chain uses TRBV6-6 with TRBJ1-1, with D unresolved. CDR1 MNHNY and CDR2 SVGAGI come from the germline V gene (reference sequence). The germline V and J ends were trimmed by 5 bases and 1 base, with 11 bases remaining between them. The CDR3 length is 14 residues. The CDR3 nucleotides are TGTGCCAGCAGTAGAAATCAGCCGAACACTGAAGCTTTCTTT. Translating gives CASSRNQPNTEAFF.

The chain links TRBV5-8 to TRBJ2-1, with a possible D match to TRBD1 (7 bases). This CDR3 spans 15 amino acids. Germline CDR1 reads SGHTS; CDR2 reads YDEGEE. V dropped 3 bases and J dropped 8 bases, with 18 bases sitting between them. CDR3 DNA: TGTGCCAGCAGCTGGGGCCTCAGGGGGGAGGATGAGCAGTTCTTC. It translates to CASSWGLRGEDEQFF.

A few counts support this clone. The gene calls are TRBV2 and TRBJ2-7; D not resolved. The V end lost 4 bases, the J end lost 0 bases, and 10 bases lay between the germline ends. CDR1 and CDR2 (germline): SNHLY, FYNNEI. The CDR3 sequence is 14 residues long. In DNA, the CDR3 is TGTGCCAGCAGTGGGGTTTGGCCCTCCTACGAGCAGTACTTC. Translated, it gives CASSGVWPSYEQYF.

This chain joins TRBV18 and TRBJ2-3; D possibly matches TRBD1 or TRBD2 (5 bases each). V was shortened by 6 bases and J by 0 bases, with 16 bases between the two germline ends. The germline CDR1 and CDR2 sequences are KGHSH and LQKENI. The CDR3 sequence is 16 residues long. The CDR3 nucleotides read TGTGCCAGCTCGCTTCAGGGAGATCCTAGCACAGATACGCAGTATTTT. Translated: CASSLQGDPSTDTQYF.

The chain employs TRBV30 and TRBJ2-3; no reliable D call. CDR1 is GTSNPN and CDR2 is SVGIG in the germline V gene (reference sequence). The CDR3 is 12 residues long. V was cut by 2 bases and J by 0 bases, with 3 bases left in between. This chain's CDR3 is CAWSPSTDTQYF. The CDR3 nucleotides are TGTGCCTGGAGTCCTAGCACAGATACGCAGTATTTT. The whole variable domain, filled in from reference TRBV30 and TRBJ2-3, reads SQTIHQWPATLVQPVGSPLSLECTVEGTSNPNLYWYRQAAGRGLQLLFYSVGIGQISSEVPQNLSASRPQDRQFILSSKKLLLSDSGFYLCAWSPSTDTQYFGPGTRLTVL.

V and J are TRBV19 and TRBJ2-7; no clear D. V lost 4 bases, J lost 3 bases, and 10 bases lay in between. Germline CDR1 reads LNHDA; CDR2 reads SQIVND (reference sequence). The CDR3 is 13 residues long. The CDR3 region is CASSTRILYEQYF. CDR3 sequence (DNA): TGTGCCAGTAGTACCCGGATCCTCTACGAGCAGTACTTC. Together with reference TRBV19 and TRBJ2-7, the CDR3 gives the full variable domain: DGGITQSPKYLFRKEGQNVTLSCEQNLNHDAMYWYRQDPGQGLRLIYYSQIVNDFQKGDIAEGYSVSREKKESFPLTVTSAQKNPTAFYLCASSTRILYEQYFGPGTRLTVT.

The chain couples TRBV5-6 to TRBJ2-5; TRBD1 matches 7 bases. This CDR3 comprises 13 residues. J was trimmed by 3 bases and V by 3 bases; bases with no gene match: 2. The germline gives CDR1 SGHDT, CDR2 YYEEEE. DNA of the CDR3: TGTGCCAGCAGCTGGACAGGAGAAGAGACCCAGTACTTC. This sequence encodes CASSWTGEETQYF.

This clone was detected only once. V and J are TRBV11-3 and TRBJ2-2; D assignment may be TRBD1 or TRBD2 (5 bases each). The germline gives CDR1 SGHNT, CDR2 YENEEA. V was clipped by 3 bases and J by 6 bases, with 11 bases between them. The CDR3 totals 14 residues. For the CDR3, the DNA is TGTGCCAGCAGCTTCGACAGCGGACCCGGGGAGCTGTTTTTT. Translation: CASSFDSGPGELFF.

This chain connects TRBV7-9 to TRBJ1-2, with 8 bases that match TRBD1. V lost 5 bases and J lost 4; bases outside the gene matches: 6. This CDR3 has 14 residues. Germline CDR1 SEHNR, CDR2 FQNEAQ (reference sequence). The CDR3 nucleotides read TGTGCCAGCAGCAGCGACAGGGGTGCCTATGGCTACACCTTC. Its protein is CASSSDRGAYGYTF.

The rearrangement links TRBV23-1 to TRBJ1-3; D is possibly TRBD1 (5 bases). TRBV23-1 belongs to the ORF category, with a function that is uncertain. This CDR3 comprises 15 residues. V gave up 7 bases and J gave up 0 bases, with 13 bases separating them. In DNA form, the CDR3 reads TGCGCCAGCAATAAACGGGGCCACTCTGGAAACACCATATATTTT. Amino acid sequence: CASNKRGHSGNTIYF.

The rearrangement links TRBV7-8 to TRBJ2-5; no clear D gene. The germline V gene encodes CDR1 SGHVS and CDR2 FQNEAQ. Trimming pared 1 base from V and 3 bases from J, leaving 15 bases between. The CDR3 length is 16 residues. In DNA form, the CDR3 reads TGTGCCAGCAGCTTAGGTCTGACGGACCCTAAAGAGACCCAGTACTTC. It codes for CASSLGLTDPKETQYF.

This chain joins TRBV13 and TRBJ2-5; D is undetermined. Germline values: CDR1 PRHDT, CDR2 FYEKMQ (reference sequence). CDR3 length: 15 residues. V was clipped by 0 bases and J by 1 base, with 9 bases between them. CDR3 sequence (DNA): TGTGCCAGCAGCTTAGGGTGGCCTCCCCAAGAGACCCAGTACTTC. This encodes CASSLGWPPQETQYF.